This T cell receptor beta chain was profiled in a study of CD8 T cells in Susac syndrome. cDNA came from roughly 0.53 to 1 ug RNA primed by random hexamers. The CDR3 of TCR beta was amplified by immunoSEQ multiplex PCR across 54 Vbeta and 13 Jbeta. MiXCR, run by TCRdb on the immunoSEQ multiplex PCR reads, gives a single entry per CDR3 protein. The sample gives some 160,000 distinct CDR3 sequences, 92% of which show up once; around 0.087% is in the top ten. J lost 6 bases, V lost 2 bases, and 1 base had no gene match. CDR1 is SGHAT and CDR2 is FQDESV in the germline V gene (reference sequence). The CDR3 length is 12 residues. The T cells that were sequenced for TCR beta were CD8+ and CD4+ cells from blood. Controls matched for sex and age were healthy donors. Bulk CD8+ and CD4+ cells came from magnetic negative isolation; CD8+ TEMRA by FACS.

This sequence was found in a human donor in good health. Sequencing input: CD4+ T cells from PBMCs. V gene TRBV11-1 combines with J gene TRBJ2-7; 7 positions agree with TRBD1. The CDR3 sequence: CASSLRGREQYF. The CDR3 bases are TGTGCCAGCAGCTTAAGGGGGCGCGAGCAGTACTTC.